The TCR beta chain described here comes from a study of identical twins (dated by TCRdb to the mid-2010s). For the wider study: To test whether fetal clonotypes persist, this study deep-sequenced TCR alpha and beta repertoires from monozygotic twins, from unrelated adults of various ages, and from cord blood. To rule out contamination, the twin experiments were replicated at different times with different library preparation protocols.

Only a few counts were recorded for this clonotype. It lacks a known antigen. Base-call qualities are not available, and no considerably larger clone is one nucleotide away. Only healthy Caucasian donors were included. The twin cohort comprised three pairs of female monozygotic twins, all aged roughly 18 to 30 years. CD4+ and CD8+ T cell populations were isolated with positive isolation kits from Invitrogen. Results the study describes overall, beyond this receptor: Recombination models systematically underestimated out-of-frame TCR alpha sharing in monozygotic twins but agreed with sharing between unrelated individuals. Abundant cord blood beta clonotypes had fewer insertions, young adult naive repertoires showed a similar but weaker trend, and memory repertoires showed no such trend. Compared with coincidental sharing between unrelated individuals, out-of-frame TCR alpha sequences shared between twins showed an excess of sequences with low generation probability. Because the same donors could not be followed over many years, conclusions were based on cross-sectional statistical analysis. Zero-insertion analyses could be partly confounded by invariant T cells such as MAIT and iNKT, though diverse VJ usage argued against such confounding for most clonotypes. The excess sharing between twins in beta out-of-frame sequences was weaker because fewer shared sequences reduced the signal-to-noise ratio.

Libraries came from 5' RACE. The sequencer listed for this sample is Illumina HiSeq 2000. Template switching added a universal primer binding site, and the final cDNA carried a unique molecular identifier that allowed TCR cDNA molecules to be counted accurately. Specific primers in the conserved constant-segment region were used to synthesize first-strand cDNA for the TCR alpha and beta chains. To control for contamination, every cDNA library was double barcoded, receiving both a SMART-Mk sample barcode and Illumina barcodes. TruSeq adapter sequences and Illumina sample barcodes were added in two successive PCR steps. TCR alpha and beta cDNA libraries were sequenced on the Illumina HiSeq platform with custom primers. The original methods were these. MiGEC processed the raw reads to extract unique molecular identifiers, while MiXCR was used to determine the CDR3 positions. Recombination models were inferred per individual with the repgenHMM and IGoR tools using an EM algorithm. The analysis of shared clonotypes was done with the tcR package in R, with sharing normalized by the product of cloneset sizes. To study raw recombination without the effects of thymic and clonal selection, out-of-frame nonproductive sequences were analyzed. TCRdb reprocessing: public reads trimmed at Q25 with fastp, clones called with MiXCR, in-frame beta chains kept. Each CDR3 protein gets just one entry, which takes the most common genes and DNA from the rows behind it. The V and J calls and clone size come from TCRdb's table, not from the authors' own analysis. The sample includes some 190,000 distinct CDR3 sequences, with around a sixth observed a single time. The ten largest make up 35% to 45% of the sample.

The same specimen was also included in a second study, on T cells expressing NK-cell markers. Looking at the second paper: About eight donors provided sorted CD3+CD56+NKG2C+, CD3+CD56+NKG2C- and CD3+CD56-NKG2C+ T-cell subsets, whose TCR beta-chain repertoires were profiled. Among the eight sequenced donors, seven were HCMV-seropositive and one was HCMV-seronegative. In several experiments an anti-gammadeltaTCR antibody was added to restrict sorting to alphabetaTCR-expressing T cells. In several donors, the dominant CD3+CD56+NKG2C+ clonotypes were among the top 10 CD8+ clonotypes and accounted for about 1.0-7.0% of CD8+ T cells. Those dominant clonotypes were again the most abundant among CD3+CD56-NKG2C+ cells in a handful of donors, at roughly 25-60.1%. It remained unclear whether the expanded NKG2C-expressing T cell clones were specific for HCMV antigens. The study sequenced eight donors, all healthy volunteers chosen at random: three men and five women. A commercial ELISA kit detecting HCMV-specific IgG in serum was used to determine HCMV serostatus. MIGEC handled demultiplexing of the reads and grouping by UMI, while MiTCR was used to assemble and quantify clonotypes. To exclude erroneous sequences, any TCR cDNA sequence not supported by at least two reads was discarded. Downstream repertoire analysis used the tcR package, and clonotypes were matched across fractions by CDR3 nucleotide sequence plus V segment. VDJmatch was used to annotate antigen specificity against VDJdb, with one amino acid substitution in CDR3 permitted.

This receptor was identified in a woman aged 18-29 years in good health. The sample was CD8+ T cells sorted from blood.

The CDR3 has the sequence CAISATRQGYEQYF. The nucleotide sequence reads TGTGCCATCAGTGCCACGCGACAGGGCTACGAGCAGTACTTC. The chain is assembled from TRBV10-3 and TRBJ2-7; 7 bases in the middle match TRBD1. The CDR3 contains 14 residues, cysteine and phenylalanine counted. The CDR3 DNA has 42 bases and is translated from base 1. Germline trimming amounts to 4 bases on V and 3 bases on J, with 6 as the count of junction bases outside the gene matches. As encoded in the germline V gene, CDR1 is ENHRY while CDR2 is SYGVKD.